The present entry profiles one TCR beta chain with its context. It has no known antigen specificity. It has no much larger one-base neighbor in the sample; base qualities were not kept. The data were obtained in a study of blood T cell repertoires in COVID-19 (dated by TCRdb to 2020 to 2022). General notes on the study: Samples covering the acute and convalescent phases of COVID-19 were provided by collaborators in the United States, Italy and Spain. Where available, HLA class I and class II types were obtained from metadata supplied by the sample provider rather than from assay-based typing. The prospective study material was composed of cDNA or gDNA derived from T cells, B-cell-depleted T cells, or PBMCs. Samples came from the ongoing ImmuneRACE study (first 160 participants) plus 1,254 subjects from 6 global collaborators. The repertoires were made available in a free public database intended to serve as a resource for research on the immune response to SARS-CoV-2. Sample metadata almost always included a de-identified subject ID, COVID-19 status, age in years and sex. The dataset comprised deeply sampled blood TCRbeta repertoires from subjects exposed to, actively infected with, or recovered from COVID-19.

The CDR3 starts with the cysteine, ends with the phenylalanine, and has 12 residues. Only the CDR3 DNA stays, 36 bases, in frame from base 1. Trimming costs V 0 bases and J 5 bases, and their ends lie 5 bases apart. CDR1 and CDR2 were assigned from the germline V gene as SGHRS and YFSETQ. Points the paper makes about the study in general: Clinical and demographic metadata were provided uncurated, with the amount varying by source and participant.

The immunoSEQ Assay, a bias-controlled multiplex PCR, was used to amplify TCRbeta CDR3 regions from genomic DNA. Per the authors' processing: The number of nucleated cells in each sample was estimated from the amplification of reference gene primers within the assay. To quantify the absolute abundance of each unique TCRbeta CDR3 rearrangement, sequence reads were collapsed and filtered. For each sample, productive Simpson clonality was calculated as the square root of Simpson's diversity index over productive rearrangements. TCRdb mirrors the immuneACCESS table, restricted to in-frame sequences. Some clones are absent from its copies; in checked studies, under half trace to an unresolved V gene, and the reason for the others is unknown. For V, J and clone size, that table is used; D and trimming come from the DNA. Across this sample there are approximately 490,000 clones, with approximately 86% seen only once. The biggest ten clones account for around 8% of the sample.

Participants in the prospective study were aged roughly 18 to 89 years, lived in 24 United States geographic areas, and enrolled through a virtual design. In the prospective study, cohorts were assigned on the basis of participant-reported clinical history obtained from a screening survey and a study questionnaire. Recovered participants in ImmuneRACE Cohort 3 were defined by two consecutive negative NP/OP PCR tests, clearance by a healthcare professional, or resolution of symptoms. In the prospective study, whole blood, serum and a nasopharyngeal or oropharyngeal swab were collected from each participant by mobile phlebotomists. Additional blood draws and questionnaires over a roughly two-month period could optionally be provided by prospective study participants. Before DNA extraction, prospective study blood samples were shipped either frozen or at room temperature.

Sequences were obtained from PBMCs or T cells enriched from blood (not recorded which). The TCR was taken from a woman aged 60-70 years who had recovered from COVID-19. The chain joins TRBV5-1 to TRBJ1-2; too little of a D gene remains to name it. The DNA sequence reads TGCGCCAGCAGCTTGGGGACTTATGGCTACACCTTC. It is translated as CASSLGTYGYTF.